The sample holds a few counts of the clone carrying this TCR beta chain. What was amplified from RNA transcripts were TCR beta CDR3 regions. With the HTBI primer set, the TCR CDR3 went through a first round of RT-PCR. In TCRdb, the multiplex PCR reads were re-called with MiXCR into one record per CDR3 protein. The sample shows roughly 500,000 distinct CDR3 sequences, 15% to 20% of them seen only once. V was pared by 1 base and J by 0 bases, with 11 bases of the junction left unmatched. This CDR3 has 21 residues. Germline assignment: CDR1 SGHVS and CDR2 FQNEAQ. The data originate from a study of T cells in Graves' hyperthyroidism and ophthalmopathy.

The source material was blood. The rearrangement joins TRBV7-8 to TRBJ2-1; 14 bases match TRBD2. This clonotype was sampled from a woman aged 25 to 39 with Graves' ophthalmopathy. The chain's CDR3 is CASSLGRSGLAGASSYNEQFF. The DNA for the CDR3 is TGTGCCAGCAGCTTAGGACGCTCGGGACTAGCGGGGGCAAGCTCCTACAATGAGCAGTTCTTC.